These 3 T cell receptor beta chains share one sample of origin, sequenced in a study of blood T cell repertoires in COVID-19 (dated by TCRdb to the early 2020s). Library generation was performed with the immunoSEQ multiplex PCR assay. The source is immuneACCESS, and TCRdb retained only in-frame sequences with V and J called. Part of the clones is not carried over; for the studies checked, unresolved V genes explain less than half of this, and the remainder is unexplained. The table for this sample lists 200,000 to 250,000 clones; about 86% of them were counted only once. 1.2% to 1.5% of the sample is held by the ten biggest clonotypes. The sequenced material came from peripheral blood. The receptor set was obtained from an elderly man with acute or convalescent COVID-19.

This rearrangement joins TRBV7-3 to TRBJ2-2; 9 nucleotides match TRBD1. This CDR3 contains 15 residues. The V and J ends lost 5 bases and 5 bases, in that order; junction bases with no gene match: 6. CDR1 is SGHTA, CDR2 FQGTGA, per germline. In DNA, the CDR3 is TGTGCCAGCAGCACCCTGACAGGGGGGACCGGGGAGCTGTTTTTT. Protein product: CASSTLTGGTGELFF.

The chain combines TRBV6-6 with TRBJ1-5, with D tentatively TRBD1 (6 bases). The CDR3 is 14 amino acids. Germline V CDR1 and CDR2: MNHNY, SVGAGI (reference sequence). V was trimmed by 7 bases and J by 0 bases, leaving 10 bases between them. The CDR3 DNA reads as TGTGCCAGCAAGGACAGCCATAGCAATCAGCCCCAGCATTTT. Residues: CASKDSHSNQPQHF.

The V gene is TRBV28, the J gene TRBJ2-5; 7 bases are a match to TRBD1. V trimming: 6 bases; J trimming: 4 bases; junction bases outside the gene matches: 11. Germline V gives CDR1 MDHEN, CDR2 SYDVKM. The CDR3 has 15 amino acids. This CDR3 reads CASSLSRQGVETQYF. The CDR3 DNA reads as TGTGCCAGCAGCCTAAGCCGACAGGGTGTAGAGACCCAGTACTTC.